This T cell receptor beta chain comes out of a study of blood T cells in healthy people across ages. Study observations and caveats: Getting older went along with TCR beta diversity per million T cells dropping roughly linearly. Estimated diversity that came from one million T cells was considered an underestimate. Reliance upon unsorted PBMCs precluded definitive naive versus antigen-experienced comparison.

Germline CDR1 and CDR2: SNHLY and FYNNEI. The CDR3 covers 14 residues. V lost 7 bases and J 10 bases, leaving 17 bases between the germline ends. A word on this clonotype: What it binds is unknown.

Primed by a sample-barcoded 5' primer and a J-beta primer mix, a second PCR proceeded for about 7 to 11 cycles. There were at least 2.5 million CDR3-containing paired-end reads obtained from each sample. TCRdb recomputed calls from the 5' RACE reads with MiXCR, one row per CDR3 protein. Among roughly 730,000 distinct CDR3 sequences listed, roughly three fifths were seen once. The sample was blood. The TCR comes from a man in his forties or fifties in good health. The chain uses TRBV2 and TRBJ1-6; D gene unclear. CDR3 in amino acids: CASTWAPGESPLHF. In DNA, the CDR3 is TGTGCCAGCACCTGGGCCCCTGGGGAGTCACCCCTCCACTTT.